These 30 T cell receptor beta chains were all obtained from the same sample, sequenced in a study of identical twins. TCRdb ran MiXCR on the 5' RACE reads and lists one entry per CDR3 protein. This sample has around 490,000 distinct CDR3 sequences, with around 20% found just once. The data were also submitted as part of a second study, on yellow fever vaccine responses in identical twins.

The source material was CD4+ T cells sorted from blood. The receptors here all came from a woman aged 18-29 years in good health.

This clonotype was seen a handful of times. This chain uses TRBV2 with TRBJ2-1; no clear D gene. V lost 4 bases and J lost 9, with 7 bases in between. In germline, CDR1 is SNHLY, CDR2 FYNNEI. The CDR3 sequence is 11 residues long. In DNA, the CDR3 is TGTGCCAGCAGTGGGTGGGTTGAGCAGTTCTTC. Translated, it gives CASSGWVEQFF.

V gene TRBV4-1 combines with J gene TRBJ2-1, with TRBD2 identical over 9 bases. The length of the CDR3 is 14 residues. Germline lookup yields CDR1 MGHRA and CDR2 YSYEKL. The V and J ends lost 0 bases and 10 bases, in that order; junction bases with no gene match: 4. This CDR3 is CASSQDRLAGEQFF. In nucleotides, the CDR3 is TGCGCCAGCAGCCAAGATCGGCTAGCGGGAGAGCAGTTCTTC.

The chain combines TRBV20-1 with TRBJ2-7, with TRBD2 identical over 7 bases. Germline V gene lookup returns CDR1 DFQATT and CDR2 SNEGSKA (reference sequence). CDR3 length equals 15 residues. After removal of 4 bases from V and 0 bases from J, the junction contained 9 bases not matched to a gene. The CDR3 nucleotides are TGCAGTGCTACCGGGAGCGGGATAATCTCCTACGAGCAGTACTTC. Encoded protein: CSATGSGIISYEQYF.

This clonotype was counted between two and nine times. This rearrangement joins TRBV7-9 to TRBJ2-7; 7 bases fit TRBD1. V was pared by 1 base and J by 7 bases, with 13 bases of the junction left unmatched. CDR3 length equals 16 residues. Germline CDR1 and CDR2: SEHNR and FQNEAQ (reference sequence). The CDR3 loop reads CASSLEVTGTAREQYF. DNA of the CDR3: TGTGCCAGCAGCTTAGAAGTCACCGGGACAGCTAGAGAGCAGTACTTC.

The chain links TRBV3-1 to TRBJ2-1, with 7 bases aligning to TRBD2. The CDR3 length is 14 residues. Germline CDR1 reads LGHDT; CDR2 reads YNNKEL (reference sequence). The V gene end was trimmed by 6 bases and the J gene end by 4 bases; junction bases not matched to a gene: 6. CDR3 in DNA: TGTGCCAGCAGTCAGGGACTACCATACAATGAGCAGTTCTTC. This gives the protein CASSQGLPYNEQFF.

This clonotype was recorded a few times. The rearrangement links TRBV3-1 to TRBJ2-1, with D maybe TRBD1 (7 bases). V was clipped by 0 bases and J by 4 bases, with 10 bases between them. The germline V gene encodes CDR1 LGHDT and CDR2 YNNKEL (reference sequence). The CDR3 is made up of 15 amino acids. Here the CDR3 reads CASSQETGRYNEQFF. For the CDR3, the DNA is TGTGCCAGCAGCCAAGAGACAGGGAGGTACAATGAGCAGTTCTTC.

This clonotype was seen only a few times. The chain has TRBV2 and TRBJ2-7; 9 positions agree with TRBD1. With V trimmed by 7 bases and J by 7 bases, 5 bases remained unmatched. This CDR3 has 12 residues. Germline CDR1 SNHLY, CDR2 FYNNEI. The CDR3 region has the DNA TGTGCCAGCAACTCGGACAGGGGTGAGCAGTACTTC. Translation: CASNSDRGEQYF.

This rearrangement joins TRBV28 to TRBJ1-6; 7 bases map to TRBD1. J gave up 6 bases and V 5 bases, and 4 bases lay outside the gene matches. The CDR3 length is 14 residues. CDR1 is MDHEN and CDR2 is SYDVKM in the germline V gene. The CDR3 nucleotides read TGTGCCAGCAGTCAGGACAGGATTAATTCACCCCTCCACTTT. Translated: CASSQDRINSPLHF.

This clonotype was counted between two and nine times. The genes are TRBV6-1 and TRBJ2-2, with 8 positions matching TRBD2. The CDR3 extends over 16 amino acids. The germline CDR1 and CDR2 sequences are MNHNS and SASEGT. V shed 5 bases, J shed 4 bases, and the junction held 9 bases outside the gene matches. The DNA of the CDR3 is TGTGCCAGCAGTCTAATAGCGGGGCCTTTCACCGGGGAGCTGTTTTTT. Encoded protein: CASSLIAGPFTGELFF.

V gene TRBV12-3 or TRBV12-4 combines with J gene TRBJ2-3; TRBD2 aligns across 8 bases. The CDR3 covers 16 residues. J lost 6 bases, V lost 3 bases, and 11 bases had no gene match. The CDR3 sequence: CASSFRGGRMVDTQYF. The CDR3 DNA sequence: TGTGCCAGCAGTTTCCGGGGGGGGAGAATGGTTGATACGCAGTATTTT.

A few counts support this clonotype. The genes are TRBV28 and TRBJ1-2; 7 bases agree with TRBD1. J lost 3 bases, V lost 5 bases, and 9 bases had no gene match. Germline V gene lookup returns CDR1 MDHEN and CDR2 SYDVKM. CDR3 length: 15 residues. The CDR3 region is CASSPSTGPHYGYTF. CDR3 coding DNA: TGTGCCAGCAGTCCCTCGACAGGGCCCCACTATGGCTACACCTTC.

This clonotype was recorded a few times. This sequence joins TRBV20-1 and TRBJ2-1, with 14 bases identical to TRBD2. The J segment lost 9 bases and the V segment lost 6 bases, leaving 7 bases of the junction unmatched. Looked up from germline, CDR1 is DFQATT and CDR2 is SNEGSKA (reference sequence). The CDR3 sequence is 14 residues long. The chain's CDR3 is CSAQTSGGAVEQFF. The CDR3 DNA follows: TGCAGTGCACAGACTAGCGGGGGGGCCGTTGAGCAGTTCTTC.

The V and J genes are TRBV6-1 and TRBJ2-3, with D hard to call. Trimming shortened V by 4 bases and J by 1 base, and 9 bases separated the two germline ends. From germline, CDR1 is MNHNS and CDR2 SASEGT. The CDR3 length is 14 residues. The CDR3, as DNA: TGTGCCAGCAGTGGGGTCCGGCGCACAGATACGCAGTATTTT. It codes for CASSGVRRTDTQYF.

V gene TRBV5-1 combines with J gene TRBJ2-2; maybe TRBD2 (6 bases). CDR1 and CDR2 (germline): SGHRS, YFSETQ. This CDR3 has 14 amino acids. Trimming shortened V by 0 bases and J by 6 bases, and 9 bases separated the two germline ends. CDR3 bases: TGCGCCAGCAGCTTGGCTTCGGGGGCCGGGGAGCTGTTTTTT. Translating it yields CASSLASGAGELFF.

This clonotype was recorded only once. The gene calls are TRBV20-1 and TRBJ2-1, with TRBD2 matching over 8 bases. The germline V gene encodes CDR1 DFQATT and CDR2 SNEGSKA (reference sequence). Germline trimming cut 3 bases from V and 8 bases from J; bases unmatched to any gene: 6. The CDR3 contains 13 residues. CDR3 in DNA: TGCAGTGCTAGCGGGGGGGCCTCGGATGAGCAGTTCTTC. Its protein product is CSASGGASDEQFF.

This clonotype was seen more than once but under ten times. The chain uses TRBV5-4 and TRBJ2-7; D may match TRBD1 or TRBD2 (5 bases each). V was shortened by 4 bases and J by 6 bases, with 11 bases between the two germline ends. CDR1 is SGHNT, CDR2 YYREEE, per germline (reference sequence). The CDR3 loop spans 12 amino acids. Here the CDR3 reads CASSPGTREQYF. In DNA, the CDR3 is TGTGCCAGCAGCCCAGGGACGCGCGAGCAGTACTTC.

The J gene is TRBJ2-1, the V gene TRBV12-3 or TRBV12-4; no firm D call. CDR3 length: 14 residues. V lost 5 bases to trimming and J lost 0 bases, with 8 bases between them. For the CDR3, the DNA is TGTGCCAGCAGTAACTGGGACTCCTACAATGAGCAGTTCTTC. Its translation is CASSNWDSYNEQFF.

The chain employs TRBV18 and TRBJ2-2; 9 bases are shared with TRBD1. The J segment lost 4 bases and the V segment lost 5 bases, leaving 5 bases of the junction unmatched. The germline V gene has CDR1 KGHSH and CDR2 LQKENI. This CDR3 is 15 amino acids long. The CDR3 protein is CASSRQGDSTGELFF. CDR3 DNA sequence: TGTGCCAGCTCAAGACAGGGGGACAGCACCGGGGAGCTGTTTTTT.

This chain links TRBV12-3 or TRBV12-4 with TRBJ1-2, with no clear D. The germline V and J ends were trimmed by 5 bases and 8 bases, with 12 bases remaining between them. The CDR3 covers 12 residues. CDR3 residues: CASSRTEGGYTF. CDR3 bases: TGTGCCAGCAGTAGGACGGAAGGGGGCTACACCTTC.

This clonotype was counted a few times. The chain employs TRBV5-1 and TRBJ2-1, with D possibly being TRBD1 (6 bases). Trimming removed 4 bases from V and 7 bases from J, with 18 bases in between. This CDR3 comprises 15 residues. Germline V gives CDR1 SGHRS, CDR2 YFSETQ. This CDR3 is CASSLSGLGANEQFF. The CDR3 DNA is TGCGCCAGCAGCCTCTCAGGGCTGGGGGCGAATGAGCAGTTCTTC.

The chain is built from TRBV6-6 and TRBJ1-2; TRBD1 agrees at 10 bases. V lost 6 bases, J lost 8 bases, and 6 bases stayed unmatched. CDR3 length: 13 amino acids. Germline-derived CDR1 and CDR2 are MNHNY and SVGAGI (reference sequence). CDR3 amino acids: CASRRQGASGYTF. For the CDR3, the DNA is TGTGCCAGCAGACGACAGGGGGCGTCAGGCTACACCTTC.

There are a few counts of this clonotype. V and J are TRBV10-3 and TRBJ2-3; D gene ambiguous. V was cut by 6 bases and J by 4 bases, with 17 bases left in between. The CDR3 runs 15 residues. Germline V gives CDR1 ENHRY, CDR2 SYGVKD. CDR3: CAIRRSSEVADTQYF. Here the CDR3 DNA reads TGTGCCATCAGGCGGTCCAGCGAGGTGGCAGATACGCAGTATTTT.

The J gene is TRBJ2-5, the V gene TRBV7-9; TRBD1 might be the D (5 bases). The CDR3 runs 13 residues. Trimming took 4 bases from V and 6 from J, leaving 12 bases between them. Germline V lookup: CDR1 SEHNR, CDR2 FQNEAQ (reference sequence). This CDR3 is CASSYQGGQTQYF. DNA for the CDR3: TGTGCCAGCAGCTACCAGGGCGGTCAGACCCAGTACTTC. Together with reference TRBV7-9 and TRBJ2-5, the CDR3 gives the full variable domain: DTGVSQNPRHKITKRGQNVTFRCDPISEHNRLYWYRQTLGQGPEFLTYFQNEAQLEKSRLLSDRFSAERPKGSFSTLEIQRTEQGDSAMYLCASSYQGGQTQYFGPGTRLLVL.

This clonotype showed up just a few times. The rearrangement uses TRBV27 and TRBJ2-1, with D uncertain. Germline V gives CDR1 MNHEY, CDR2 SMNVEV (reference sequence). The CDR3 is 11 amino acids. V was clipped by 7 bases and J by 8 bases, with 9 bases between them. The CDR3 DNA is TGTGCCAGCATCGAACACCATGAGCAGTTCTTC. Translated, it gives CASIEHHEQFF.

This clonotype was seen only a few times. The chain carries TRBV2 and TRBJ2-5; 7 bases are shared with TRBD2. J was trimmed by 1 base and V by 7 bases; bases with no gene match: 6. The CDR3 runs 14 residues. Germline V lookup: CDR1 SNHLY, CDR2 FYNNEI. The CDR3 bases are TGTGCCAGCAAGCGGGGTGGGTCCCAAGAGACCCAGTACTTC. Translating gives CASKRGGSQETQYF. Filled out from reference TRBV2 and TRBJ2-5, the complete variable domain reads EPEVTQTPSHQVTQMGQEVILRCVPISNHLYFYWYRQILGQKVEFLVSFYNNEISEKSEIFDDQFSVERPDGSNFTLKIRSTKLEDSAMYFCASKRGGSQETQYFGPGTRLLVL.

CDR3 loop: CASSQDQEHQGNTIYF. The CDR3 nucleotides are TGTGCCAGCAGCCAAGATCAAGAACATCAAGGAAACACCATATATTTT. The J gene is TRBJ1-3, the V gene TRBV4-2; no firm D call. Germline V CDR1 and CDR2: LGHNA, YNFKEQ. Trimming shortened V by 0 bases and J by 4 bases, and 13 bases separated the two germline ends. CDR3 size: 16 residues.

For the CDR3, the DNA is TGTGCCAGCACAAGAGGGACTAGCAATGAGCAGTTCTTC. It specifies CASTRGTSNEQFF. The V and J genes are TRBV12-3 or TRBV12-4 and TRBJ2-1; 8 bases are a match to TRBD2. This CDR3 comprises 13 residues. V gave up 7 bases and J gave up 6 bases; unmatched junction bases: 5.

V is TRBV4-1 and J is TRBJ1-2, with D unclear. V was trimmed by 5 bases and J by 9 bases, leaving 25 bases between them. Germline V CDR1 and CDR2: MGHRA, YSYEKL. The CDR3 is 16 amino acids. The CDR3, as DNA: TGCGCCAGCAGCAGCCGGGAACCCGCTCCGGAGGGCCGCTACACCTTC. Translation: CASSSREPAPEGRYTF.

This clonotype occurred many times. The chain couples TRBV7-3 to TRBJ2-2, with D possibly being TRBD2 (6 bases). V lost 5 bases, J lost 2 bases, and 12 bases lay in between. Germline V gene lookup returns CDR1 SGHTA and CDR2 FQGTGA. There are 15 residues in the CDR3. The CDR3 region is CASSRGKTNTGELFF. The CDR3 bases are TGTGCCAGCAGCCGCGGGAAGACCAACACCGGGGAGCTGTTTTTT.

The chain carries TRBV12-3 or TRBV12-4 and TRBJ2-3; D gene ambiguous. V was pared by 3 bases and J by 7 bases, with 8 bases between. The CDR3 runs to 12 residues. In DNA, the CDR3 is TGTGCCAGCAGTTTGGAACACCATACGCAGTATTTT. Translated: CASSLEHHTQYF.